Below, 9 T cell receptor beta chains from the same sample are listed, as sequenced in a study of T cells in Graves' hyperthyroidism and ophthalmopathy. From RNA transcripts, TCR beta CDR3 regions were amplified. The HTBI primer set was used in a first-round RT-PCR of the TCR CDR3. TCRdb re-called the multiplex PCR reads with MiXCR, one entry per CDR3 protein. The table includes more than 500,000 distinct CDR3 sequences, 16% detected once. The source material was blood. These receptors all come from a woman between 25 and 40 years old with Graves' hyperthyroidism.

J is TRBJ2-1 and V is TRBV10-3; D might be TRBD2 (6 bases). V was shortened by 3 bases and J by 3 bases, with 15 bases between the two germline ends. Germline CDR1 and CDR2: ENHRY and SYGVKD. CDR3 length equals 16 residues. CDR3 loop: CAISDGAGTLYNEQFF. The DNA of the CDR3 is TGTGCCATCAGTGACGGGGCGGGGACCCTCTACAATGAGCAGTTCTTC.

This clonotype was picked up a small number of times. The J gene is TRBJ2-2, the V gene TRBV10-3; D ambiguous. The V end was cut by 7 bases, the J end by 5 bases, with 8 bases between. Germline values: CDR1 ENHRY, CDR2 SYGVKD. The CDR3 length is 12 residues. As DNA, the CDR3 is TGTGCCATCAAGGTAGCTACCGGGGAGCTGTTTTTT. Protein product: CAIKVATGELFF.

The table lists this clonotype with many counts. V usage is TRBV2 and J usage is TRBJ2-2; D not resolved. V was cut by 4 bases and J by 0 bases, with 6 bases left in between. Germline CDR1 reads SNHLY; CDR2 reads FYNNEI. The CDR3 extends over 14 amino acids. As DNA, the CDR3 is TGTGCCAGCAGTGTACATACGAACACCGGGGAGCTGTTTTTT. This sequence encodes CASSVHTNTGELFF.

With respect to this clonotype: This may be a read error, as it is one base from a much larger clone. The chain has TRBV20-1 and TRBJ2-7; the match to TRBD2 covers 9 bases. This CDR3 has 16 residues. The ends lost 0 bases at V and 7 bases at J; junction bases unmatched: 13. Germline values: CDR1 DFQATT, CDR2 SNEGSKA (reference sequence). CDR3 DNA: TGCAGTGCTAGAGATCTGGGCGGGAGGGCCATCGATGAGCAGTACTTC. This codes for CSARDLGGRAIDEQYF.

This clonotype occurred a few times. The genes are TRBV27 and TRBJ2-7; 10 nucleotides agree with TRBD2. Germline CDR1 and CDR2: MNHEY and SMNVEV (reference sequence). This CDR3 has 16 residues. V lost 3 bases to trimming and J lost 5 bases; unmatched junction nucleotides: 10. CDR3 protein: CASSFIGLAGAHEQYF. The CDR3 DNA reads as TGTGCCAGCAGTTTTATTGGGCTAGCGGGAGCCCACGAGCAGTACTTC.

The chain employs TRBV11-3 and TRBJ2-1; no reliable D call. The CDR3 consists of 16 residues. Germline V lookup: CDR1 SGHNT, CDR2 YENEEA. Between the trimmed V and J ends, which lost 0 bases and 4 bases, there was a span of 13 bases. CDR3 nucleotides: TGTGCCAGCAGCTTAGATGTTAGCCTGGAGTACAATGAGCAGTTCTTC. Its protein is CASSLDVSLEYNEQFF.

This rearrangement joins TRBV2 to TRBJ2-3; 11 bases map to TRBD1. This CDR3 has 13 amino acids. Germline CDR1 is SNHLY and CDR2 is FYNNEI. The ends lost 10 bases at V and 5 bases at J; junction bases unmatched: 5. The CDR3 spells CATGQGARDTQYF. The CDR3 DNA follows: TGTGCCACCGGACAGGGGGCGAGAGATACGCAGTATTTT.

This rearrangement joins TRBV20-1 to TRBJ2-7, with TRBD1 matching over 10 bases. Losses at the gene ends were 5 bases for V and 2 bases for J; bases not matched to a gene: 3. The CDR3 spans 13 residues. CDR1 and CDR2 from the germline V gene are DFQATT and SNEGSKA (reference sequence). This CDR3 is CSAGGQGTYEQYF. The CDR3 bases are TGCAGTGCTGGGGGACAGGGGACCTACGAGCAGTACTTC.

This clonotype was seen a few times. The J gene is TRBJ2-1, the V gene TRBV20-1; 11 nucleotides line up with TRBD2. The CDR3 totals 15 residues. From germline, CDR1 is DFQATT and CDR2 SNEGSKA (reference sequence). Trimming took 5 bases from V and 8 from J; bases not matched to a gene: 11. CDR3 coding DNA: TGCAGTGCTTACCGACTAGCGGGAATTTCCTATGAGCAGTTCTTC. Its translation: CSAYRLAGISYEQFF.